Listed below are T cell receptor beta chains from one sample, sequenced in a study of blood T cell repertoires in COVID-19. Repertoires were generated with immunoSEQ multiplex PCR, while TCRdb's copy carries only in-frame clones and drops some. Of 200,000 to 250,000 clones listed, 84% are singletons. Sequencing input: peripheral blood. The receptors here all came from a man aged 45-65 years with acute or convalescent COVID-19. The CDR3 runs from the conserved cysteine through the conserved F or W. D genes are given only for firm matches. Where a row states a size, it is once, few, many or the class of an expanded clone; other rows omit it.

D gene: NA
J gene: TRBJ2-3
clone size: NA
V gene: TRBV7-9
CDR3 protein: CASRRGTPSTDTQYF
CDR3 DNA: TGTGCCAGCAGACGAGGGACTCCTAGCACAGATACGCAGTATTTT

D gene: NA
J gene: TRBJ2-5
clone size: NA
V gene: TRBV7-2
CDR3 protein: CASKFVVSSETQYF
CDR3 DNA: TGTGCCAGCAAATTTGTTGTGAGTTCGGAGACCCAGTACTTC

D gene: TRBD2
J gene: TRBJ2-7
clone size: NA
V gene: TRBV2
CDR3 protein: CASSEARLAGAFEQYF
CDR3 DNA: TGTGCCAGCAGTGAAGCGCGTCTAGCGGGAGCCTTCGAGCAGTACTTC

D gene: NA
J gene: TRBJ2-7
clone size: once
V gene: TRBV2
CDR3 protein: CASSEAGGLVEQYF
CDR3 DNA: TGTGCCAGCAGTGAAGCGGGAGGTCTGGTCGAGCAGTACTTC

D gene: NA
J gene: TRBJ1-5
clone size: NA
V gene: TRBV5-4
CDR3 protein: CASSLFGRYQPQHF
CDR3 DNA: TGTGCCAGCAGCTTGTTCGGTCGGTATCAGCCCCAGCATTTT

D gene: NA
J gene: TRBJ2-7
clone size: NA
V gene: TRBV18
CDR3 protein: CASSPPMASVKNEQYF
CDR3 DNA: TGTGCCAGCTCACCACCGATGGCCTCTGTGAAGAACGAGCAGTACTTC

D gene: TRBD1
J gene: TRBJ1-4
clone size: NA
V gene: TRBV28
CDR3 protein: CASSPGTGGGKLFF
CDR3 DNA: TGTGCCAGCAGCCCCGGGACAGGGGGCGGAAAACTGTTTTTT

D gene: NA
J gene: TRBJ1-2
clone size: NA
V gene: TRBV5-4
CDR3 protein: CASSLDAPLRVNYGYTF
CDR3 DNA: TGTGCCAGCAGCTTGGATGCACCATTAAGAGTTAACTATGGCTACACCTTC

D gene: NA
J gene: TRBJ1-2
clone size: NA
V gene: TRBV6-5
CDR3 protein: CASSYSGQTVGGYTF
CDR3 DNA: TGTGCCAGCAGTTACTCGGGGCAGACCGTTGGGGGCTACACCTTC

D gene: TRBD1
J gene: TRBJ2-2
clone size: NA
V gene: TRBV6-5
CDR3 protein: CASSYWTGDTGELFF
CDR3 DNA: TGTGCCAGCTCATATTGGACAGGGGACACCGGGGAGCTGTTTTTT

D gene: NA
J gene: TRBJ1-1
clone size: NA
V gene: TRBV5-4
CDR3 protein: CASSIHYYTEAFF
CDR3 DNA: TGTGCCAGCAGCATCCATTACTACACTGAAGCTTTCTTT

D gene: NA
J gene: TRBJ2-2
clone size: NA
V gene: TRBV24-1
CDR3 protein: CATSDLDRTAGELFF
CDR3 DNA: TGTGCCACCAGTGATTTGGACAGGACGGCCGGGGAGCTGTTTTTT

D gene: TRBD2
J gene: TRBJ2-5
clone size: NA
V gene: TRBV5-4
CDR3 protein: CASSLSSGGALETQYF
CDR3 DNA: TGTGCCAGCAGCTTGTCTAGCGGGGGGGCCTTGGAGACCCAGTACTTC

D gene: TRBD2
J gene: TRBJ2-1
clone size: NA
V gene: TRBV12-5
CDR3 protein: CASGGTSLEQFF
CDR3 DNA: TGTGCTAGTGGCGGGACTAGTCTTGAGCAGTTCTTC

D gene: TRBD2
J gene: TRBJ2-1
clone size: NA
V gene: TRBV5-6
CDR3 protein: CASSLPSGRFNEQFF
CDR3 DNA: TGTGCCAGCAGCTTGCCTAGCGGCCGTTTCAATGAGCAGTTCTTC

D gene: TRBD2
J gene: TRBJ2-5
clone size: NA
V gene: TRBV28
CDR3 protein: CASSFSFTGLAGQETQYF
CDR3 DNA: TGTGCCAGCAGTTTCTCTTTCACCGGACTAGCGGGACAAGAGACCCAGTACTTC

D gene: NA
J gene: TRBJ2-7
clone size: NA
V gene: TRBV15
CDR3 protein: CATSLSDRIDYEQYF
CDR3 DNA: TGTGCCACCAGCCTCTCGGACAGAATAGACTACGAGCAGTACTTC

D gene: NA
J gene: TRBJ1-3
clone size: NA
V gene: TRBV28
CDR3 protein: CASSVREISGNTIYF
CDR3 DNA: TGTGCCAGCAGTGTCAGGGAAATCTCTGGAAACACCATATATTTT

D gene: NA
J gene: TRBJ1-5
clone size: NA
V gene: TRBV30
CDR3 protein: CAWSQAHNQPQHF
CDR3 DNA: TGTGCCTGGAGTCAGGCCCATAATCAGCCCCAGCATTTT

D gene: TRBD1
J gene: TRBJ2-1
clone size: NA
V gene: TRBV27
CDR3 protein: CASSLWTGDAEQFF
CDR3 DNA: TGTGCCAGCAGTTTATGGACAGGGGACGCTGAGCAGTTCTTC

D gene: TRBD1
J gene: TRBJ1-2
clone size: NA
V gene: TRBV6-4
CDR3 protein: CASSPTGGDYGYTF
CDR3 DNA: TGTGCCAGCAGCCCGACAGGGGGGGACTATGGCTACACCTTC

D gene: TRBD1
J gene: TRBJ2-5
clone size: NA
V gene: TRBV5-4
CDR3 protein: CASSLGTGGTQTQYF
CDR3 DNA: TGTGCCAGCAGCTTGGGGACAGGGGGGACCCAGACCCAGTACTTC

D gene: NA
J gene: TRBJ2-7
clone size: NA
V gene: TRBV27
CDR3 protein: CASRHGRGTYEQYF
CDR3 DNA: TGTGCCAGCCGACACGGTAGGGGAACCTACGAGCAGTACTTC

D gene: TRBD2
J gene: TRBJ2-3
clone size: NA
V gene: TRBV27
CDR3 protein: CASSFWLAGDDTQYF
CDR3 DNA: TGTGCCAGCAGTTTTTGGCTAGCGGGGGACGATACGCAGTATTTT

D gene: TRBD1
J gene: TRBJ1-2
clone size: NA
V gene: TRBV7-8
CDR3 protein: CASSLRTGGLFNYGYTF
CDR3 DNA: TGTGCCAGCAGCTTAAGAACAGGGGGCCTATTTAACTATGGCTACACCTTC

D gene: TRBD2
J gene: TRBJ2-7
clone size: NA
V gene: TRBV11-3
CDR3 protein: CASSSTTSGDPYEQYF
CDR3 DNA: TGTGCCAGCAGCTCAACGACTAGCGGGGATCCCTACGAGCAGTACTTC

D gene: TRBD1
J gene: TRBJ2-3
clone size: NA
V gene: TRBV12-3/TRBV12-4
CDR3 protein: CASRTGEDTQYF
CDR3 DNA: TGTGCCAGCAGGACAGGGGAGGATACGCAGTATTTT

D gene: NA
J gene: TRBJ1-3
clone size: NA
V gene: TRBV21-1
CDR3 protein: CASSKTPGQGLHTIYF
CDR3 DNA: TGTGCCAGCAGCAAAACCCCGGGACAGGGGCTCCACACCATATATTTT

D gene: NA
J gene: TRBJ1-2
clone size: NA
V gene: TRBV27
CDR3 protein: CASSQRGGTNYGYTF
CDR3 DNA: TGTGCCAGCAGTCAACGCGGGGGGACTAACTATGGCTACACCTTC

D gene: TRBD2
J gene: TRBJ2-1
clone size: NA
V gene: TRBV10-3
CDR3 protein: CAISEGLAGHNEQFF
CDR3 DNA: TGTGCCATCAGTGAGGGACTAGCGGGTCACAATGAGCAGTTCTTC

D gene: TRBD2
J gene: TRBJ2-5
clone size: NA
V gene: TRBV7-3
CDR3 protein: CASSLLWGTSGRGGYQETQYF
CDR3 DNA: TGTGCCAGCAGCTTATTATGGGGGACTAGCGGGAGAGGAGGGTACCAAGAGACCCAGTACTTC

D gene: TRBD2
J gene: TRBJ2-5
clone size: NA
V gene: TRBV19
CDR3 protein: CASSYAVAGGETQYF
CDR3 DNA: TGTGCCAGTAGTTACGCTGTAGCGGGGGGAGAGACCCAGTACTTC

D gene: TRBD1
J gene: TRBJ1-5
clone size: NA
V gene: TRBV6-5
CDR3 protein: CASSLQGDQPQHF
CDR3 DNA: TGTGCCAGCAGTTTACAGGGGGATCAGCCCCAGCATTTT

D gene: NA
J gene: TRBJ1-2
clone size: NA
V gene: TRBV19
CDR3 protein: CASSIAYPRNYGYTF
CDR3 DNA: TGTGCCAGTAGTATAGCGTACCCGAGGAACTATGGCTACACCTTC

D gene: NA
J gene: TRBJ1-1
clone size: NA
V gene: TRBV5-5
CDR3 protein: CASSLTGGDTEAFF
CDR3 DNA: TGTGCCAGCAGCTTGACAGGTGGGGACACTGAAGCTTTCTTT

D gene: NA
J gene: TRBJ2-5
clone size: NA
V gene: TRBV30
CDR3 protein: CAWSVGGLRYAETQYF
CDR3 DNA: TGTGCCTGGAGTGTAGGCGGGCTCAGGTACGCAGAGACCCAGTACTTC

D gene: NA
J gene: TRBJ1-1
clone size: NA
V gene: TRBV12-3/TRBV12-4
CDR3 protein: CASTRGTEAFF
CDR3 DNA: TGTGCCAGCACTAGGGGCACTGAAGCTTTCTTT

D gene: TRBD2
J gene: TRBJ2-1
clone size: NA
V gene: TRBV29-1
CDR3 protein: CSVTGGLTGYEQFF
CDR3 DNA: TGCAGCGTTACGGGGGGATTGACTGGGTATGAGCAGTTCTTC

D gene: TRBD2
J gene: TRBJ2-5
clone size: NA
V gene: TRBV11-2
CDR3 protein: CASSSRLAGARETQYF
CDR3 DNA: TGTGCCAGCAGCTCCCGACTAGCGGGAGCGCGGGAGACCCAGTACTTC

D gene: NA
J gene: TRBJ1-1
clone size: NA
V gene: TRBV10-3
CDR3 protein: CAISVQGQRVGTEAFF
CDR3 DNA: TGTGCCATCAGTGTTCAGGGCCAAAGGGTTGGCACTGAAGCTTTCTTT

D gene: TRBD1
J gene: TRBJ1-3
clone size: NA
V gene: TRBV28
CDR3 protein: CASSLRRQGIEIGSGNTIYF
CDR3 DNA: TGTGCCAGCAGTCTTCGGAGACAGGGGATCGAAATCGGCTCTGGAAACACCATATATTTT

D gene: NA
J gene: TRBJ1-1
clone size: NA
V gene: TRBV6-4
CDR3 protein: CASSATENTEAFF
CDR3 DNA: TGTGCCAGCAGTGCTACAGAGAACACTGAAGCTTTCTTT